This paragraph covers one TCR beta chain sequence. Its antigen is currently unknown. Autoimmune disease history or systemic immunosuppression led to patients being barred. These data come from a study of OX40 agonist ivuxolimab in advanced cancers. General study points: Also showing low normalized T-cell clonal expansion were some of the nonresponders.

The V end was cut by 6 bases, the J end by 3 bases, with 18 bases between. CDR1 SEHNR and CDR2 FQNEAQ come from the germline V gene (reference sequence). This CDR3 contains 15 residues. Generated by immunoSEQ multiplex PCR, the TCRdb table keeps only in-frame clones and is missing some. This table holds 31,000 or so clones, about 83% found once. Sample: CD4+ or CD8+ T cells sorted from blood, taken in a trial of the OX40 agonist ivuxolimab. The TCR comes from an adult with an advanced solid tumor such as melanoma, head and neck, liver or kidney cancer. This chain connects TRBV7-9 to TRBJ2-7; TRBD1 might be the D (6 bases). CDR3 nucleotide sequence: TGTGCCAGCAGTTTGGACAGCATTGACTTCTACGAGCAGTACTTC. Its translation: CASSLDSIDFYEQYF.